This note documents a single TCR beta chain sequence. This sample is drawn from a study of blood T cell repertoires in COVID-19. Study information: COVID-19 samples from acute and convalescent phases originated in the United States, Italy and Spain.

Trimming cost V 3 bases and J 11 bases, with 16 bases left between them. This CDR3 is built from 13 residues. CDR1 and CDR2 (germline): MNHEY, SVGAGI. Participant ages covered about 18 to 90 years across some 25 US areas. Produced via immunoSEQ multiplex PCR; TCRdb's table is partial and in-frame only. This sample carries about 150,000 clones, more than 80% of them seen once, and the ten largest clones take roughly 4%. This sequence joins TRBV6-5 and TRBJ1-1; maybe TRBD1 (5 bases). The sequenced sample consisted of PBMCs or T cells enriched from blood (not recorded which). This clonotype originated in a middle-aged man who had recovered from COVID-19. The DNA for the CDR3 is TGTGCCAGCAGTTATCGAACCGCAGGGAGGGCTTTCTTT. It codes for CASSYRTAGRAFF.